This paragraph covers one TCR beta chain sequence. The antigen it binds to is not known. Per-base quality was not reported, and no clone a single base away is much larger than it. The method behind the library was the immunoSEQ multiplex PCR assay. The hsTCRB Kit was used according to the manufacturer's protocol to amplify rearranged TCR beta chain sequences. TCRB libraries were sequenced on an Illumina MiSeq. In the source study's methods: The proprietary platform of the kit vendor was used for demultiplexing, trimming and gene mapping. TCRdb retrieved this table from immuneACCESS and kept in-frame rearrangements only. Not all clones are present; in checked studies, unresolved V genes account for under half, and no reason is known for the remainder. V and J calls and clone size are those listed in that table; D and trimming were worked out from the DNA. The sample contains tens of thousands of clones, 65% to 75% of them found a single time. The ten largest make up over 3.5% of the sample.

Taken with the paper, the label for time point translates to: week 35, safety follow-up. Each vaccine dose, consisting of 300 ug of a 20-mer mutant IDH1 peptide in Montanide, was administered subcutaneously with topical imiquimod. Across visits V03 through V10, patients got a total of eight vaccinations, given in weeks 1, 3, 5, 7, 11, 15, 19 and 23. Newly diagnosed WHO grade 3 or 4 IDH1-mutant astrocytomas showing loss of nuclear ATRX were present in the donors. The samples were drawn from NOA16, a multicentre, single-arm, open-label phase I trial in Germany that tested a mutant IDH1 peptide vaccine in humans for the first time. Genomic DNA for TCRB sequencing was isolated from EDTA blood with the DNeasy Blood and Tissue Kit. The sample belongs to a study of a mutant IDH1 vaccine in newly diagnosed glioma (dated by TCRdb to the early 2020s). Notes on the research overall: In the chemotherapy-containing groups, vaccination started alongside temozolomide cycles, whereas in patients who had radiotherapy alone it started 4-6 weeks after radiotherapy. Of the 32 patients who were treated, around 62% were male and about 40% were female, and the mean age was about 37 years. Before enrollment, most patients had been given radiochemotherapy with temozolomide as standard therapy, while the rest had received either radiotherapy alone or temozolomide alone. The week-35 safety follow-up took place at visit V12, and the week-47 end of study took place at visit V13. Six visits were used for peripheral blood collection: V03 (baseline), V05, V07, V10, V12 and V13. Longitudinal TCRB deep sequencing was done for 25 to 30 treated patients, wherever samples were available for exploratory analyses.

The germline V end is reduced by 8 bases and the J end by 2 bases; junction bases left unmatched: 3. CDR1 and CDR2 were assigned from the germline V gene as SNHLY and FYNNEI. From the cysteine up to the phenylalanine, the CDR3 has a length of 13 residues. The only DNA kept is the CDR3, 39 bases in frame from the first base. What the research found in general, with its limitations: Selection of PBMC samples for TCRB deep sequencing was based on availability. Vaccine-induced immune responses across multiple MHC alleles were detected in approximately 94% of patients. The authors noted that analyses of patient blood samples could not be reproduced because of sample limitations. Changes in the top peripheral T cell clonotypes picked up by TCRB sequencing did not appear to be linked to pseudoprogression.

The sequence joins TRBV2 to TRBJ1-5; 7 middle bases align to TRBD1. The receptor comes from a man in his forties or fifties with glioma. The source material was PBMCs, sampled from a glioma patient whose treatment included an IDH1 peptide vaccine. CDR3 sequence: CASSGTGNQPQHF. The nucleotide sequence reads TGTGCCAGCTCCGGGACAGGCAATCAGCCCCAGCATTTT.